The clone carrying this T cell receptor (beta chain) occurred once. The data belong to a study of blood T cell repertoires in COVID-19. On the study more broadly: Samples of COVID-19 (acute and convalescent) were obtained from the United States, Italy and Spain. From T cells, B-cell-depleted T cells, or PBMCs came the material, which was cDNA or gDNA.

Donors in Cohort 3 counted as recovered after two negative PCRs, clearance, or symptom resolution. Original processing notes: Reference gene primer amplification yielded estimated nucleated cell counts. TCRdb's copy holds only in-frame clones and misses some; the assay was immunoSEQ multiplex PCR. V and J calls plus clone size are reproduced from that table; the DNA served to infer D and trimming. Counted here are roughly 200,000 clones, about 85% occurring once; the ten biggest clones make up under 20%. The sequenced sample consisted of PBMCs or T cells enriched from blood (not recorded which). The receptor comes from a man aged 40-49 years who had recovered from COVID-19.

Here the CDR3 reads CASSSIDWSSYNEQFF. The DNA of the CDR3 is TGTGCCAGCAGCTCAATAGACTGGAGCTCCTACAATGAGCAGTTCTTC. The V gene is TRBV7-9, the J gene TRBJ2-1; D not resolved. The germline gives CDR1 SEHNR, CDR2 FQNEAQ (reference sequence). The CDR3 covers 16 residues. V was shortened by 4 bases and J by 0 bases, with 13 bases between the two germline ends.